These 20 T cell receptor beta chains were all obtained from the same sample, sequenced in a study of immune cell composition in non-small cell lung cancer. Clones were read by immunoSEQ multiplex PCR, and TCRdb kept only the in-frame ones, dropping some. The table lists about 2,500 clones, roughly 81% of them singletons. These same records also appear under a second study, on CD4 T cells in lung cancer.

Sequenced: lung tumor tissue. These receptors came from a human donor with non-small cell lung cancer.

The CDR3 here is CASSLVGEETQYF. The CDR3 DNA sequence: TGCGCCAGCAGCTTGGTAGGAGAAGAGACCCAGTACTTC. V gene TRBV5-1 combines with J gene TRBJ2-5; D not resolved. CDR1 and CDR2 (germline): SGHRS, YFSETQ. V lost 0 bases to trimming and J lost 3 bases, with 6 bases between them. The CDR3 totals 13 residues. The full variable domain, its missing parts supplied by reference TRBV5-1 and TRBJ2-5, is KAGVTQTPRYLIKTRGQQVTLSCSPISGHRSVSWYQQTPGQGLQFLFEYFSETQRNKGNFPGRFSGRQFSNSRSEMNVSTLELGDSALYLCASSLVGEETQYFGPGTRLLVL.

The rearrangement links TRBV7-9 to TRBJ1-3; D might be TRBD1 (5 bases). The germline gives CDR1 SEHNR, CDR2 FQNEAQ (reference sequence). The CDR3 runs 17 residues. V was cut by 5 bases and J by 0 bases, with 17 bases left in between. The DNA for the CDR3 is TGTGCCAGCAGCCCTCCTTTGGGACTGCACTCTGGAAACACCATATATTTT. Its translation: CASSPPLGLHSGNTIYF.

This clone was seen only once. The V call is TRBV7-2, the J call TRBJ2-7, with a tentative D call TRBD2 (5 bases). The germline V gene has CDR1 SGHTA and CDR2 FQGNSA. The CDR3 consists of 13 residues. The germline V and J ends were trimmed by 5 bases and 5 bases, with 13 bases remaining between them. CDR3 sequence reads: CASSPFGVDEQYF. The CDR3 DNA is TGTGCCAGCAGCCCCTTCGGGGTGGACGAGCAGTACTTC.

This chain connects TRBV6-1 to TRBJ2-5; TRBD1 matches at 7 bases. The CDR3 covers 13 residues. Germline V gene sequence: CDR1 MNHNS, CDR2 SASEGT. V gave up 9 bases and J gave up 5 bases; unmatched junction bases: 9. The chain's CDR3 is CARGQGVGETQYF. The DNA of the CDR3 is TGTGCCAGGGGGCAGGGGGTGGGGGAGACCCAGTACTTC.

The rearrangement joins TRBV19 to TRBJ2-6, with 7 bases fitting TRBD1. CDR3 size: 15 residues. The V segment lost 4 bases and the J segment 0 bases; nucleotides outside the gene matches: 0. Per the germline V gene, CDR1 is LNHDA and CDR2 is SQIVND (reference sequence). CDR3 residues: CASSRQGSGANVLTF. As DNA, the CDR3 is TGTGCCAGTAGTAGACAGGGCTCTGGGGCCAACGTCCTGACTTTC. Complete variable domain (other parts from reference TRBV19 and TRBJ2-6): DGGITQSPKYLFRKEGQNVTLSCEQNLNHDAMYWYRQDPGQGLRLIYYSQIVNDFQKGDIAEGYSVSREKKESFPLTVTSAQKNPTAFYLCASSRQGSGANVLTFGAGSRLTVL.

This chain uses TRBV6-1 with TRBJ1-1; D call uncertain. The germline gives CDR1 MNHNS, CDR2 SASEGT. This CDR3 region has 11 residues. Trimming left V 5 bases short and J 3 bases short, with 4 bases between. The chain's CDR3 is CASSRDTEAFF. For the CDR3, the DNA is TGTGCCAGCAGTCGGGACACTGAAGCTTTCTTT.

The chain carries TRBV6-4 and TRBJ2-3; D is unresolved. The germline gives CDR1 MRHNA, CDR2 SNTAGT. CDR3 length: 13 residues. Trimming left V 4 bases short and J 6 bases short, with 11 bases between. Here the CDR3 DNA reads TGTGCCAGCAGTGTCGATAGTGAGGATACGCAGTATTTT. It is translated as CASSVDSEDTQYF.

The chain employs TRBV4-1 and TRBJ1-3; D is perhaps TRBD1 (6 bases). The germline V gene has CDR1 MGHRA and CDR2 YSYEKL. The CDR3 is made up of 15 amino acids. V was clipped by 2 bases and J by 2 bases, with 10 bases between them. Here the CDR3 reads CASSQSTGPGNTIYF. As DNA, the CDR3 is TGCGCCAGCAGCCAATCAACAGGGCCTGGAAACACCATATATTTT.

This sequence joins TRBV28 and TRBJ2-1, with D possibly matching TRBD1 (6 bases). The V and J ends lost 1 base and 12 bases respectively, with 19 bases between them. Germline lookup yields CDR1 MDHEN and CDR2 SYDVKM. This CDR3 comprises 15 residues. The CDR3: CASSLYSLDSPGQFF. CDR3 DNA: TGTGCCAGCAGTTTATATTCGCTGGACAGCCCCGGGCAGTTCTTC. Variable domain in full (rest from reference TRBV28 and TRBJ2-1): DVKVTQSSRYLVKRTGEKVFLECVQDMDHENMFWYRQDPGLGLRLIYFSYDVKMKEKGDIPEGYSVSREKKERFSLILESASTNQTSMYLCASSLYSLDSPGQFFGPGTRLTVL.

This chain joins TRBV10-2 and TRBJ2-1, with TRBD2 matching over 8 bases. This CDR3 comprises 15 residues. Germline CDR1 and CDR2: WSHSY and SAAADI. The junction had 6 bases not matched to a gene; V was cut back by 0 bases and J by 8 bases. The DNA for the CDR3 is TGCGCCAGCAGTGAGTCTAGCGGGGTTAGGTATGAGCAGTTCTTC. Protein sequence: CASSESSGVRYEQFF.

The chain couples TRBV20-1 to TRBJ1-1; D is possibly TRBD1 (5 bases). CDR1 is DFQATT and CDR2 is SNEGSKA in the germline V gene (reference sequence). Trimming left V 1 base short and J 10 bases short, with 10 bases between. This CDR3 has 11 residues. The CDR3 region has the DNA TGCAGTGCTAGAGGATACCAGGGAGCTTTCTTT. Encoded protein: CSARGYQGAFF.

This chain joins TRBV5-1 and TRBJ2-2; D uncertain. The CDR3 is 14 residues long. Trimming removed 2 bases at V and 5 bases at J, with 10 bases between. Germline CDR1 SGHRS, CDR2 YFSETQ. The DNA for the CDR3 is TGCGCCAGCAGCTTCGAGGCCGTGACCGGGGAGCTGTTTTTT. Translated, it gives CASSFEAVTGELFF.

This clone was counted between two and nine times. The chain carries TRBV27 and TRBJ1-2; D not resolved. The CDR3 length is 14 residues. V lost 3 bases and J 0 bases, leaving 8 bases between the germline ends. Germline V gives CDR1 MNHEY, CDR2 SMNVEV (reference sequence). CDR3 nucleotide sequence: TGTGCCAGCAGTTTCCACAGAACTAACTATGGCTACACCTTC. This translates into CASSFHRTNYGYTF.

This clone was seen only once. The V call is TRBV2, the J call TRBJ2-2; D call uncertain. The germline V gene encodes CDR1 SNHLY and CDR2 FYNNEI. The CDR3 length is 14 residues. V was trimmed by 7 bases and J by 1 base, leaving 10 bases between them. The chain's CDR3 is CASTSPVNTGELFF. The DNA of the CDR3 is TGTGCCAGCACATCCCCAGTGAACACCGGGGAGCTGTTTTTT.

The chain is built from TRBV2 and TRBJ1-2; D is perhaps TRBD1 (5 bases). Germline V gene lookup returns CDR1 SNHLY and CDR2 FYNNEI. The V and J ends lost 7 bases and 9 bases respectively, with 18 bases between them. This CDR3 is 13 amino acids long. CDR3 region: CASTPTKGSSYTF. In nucleotides, the CDR3 is TGTGCCAGCACCCCGACCAAGGGGTCGAGCTACACCTTC.

The rearrangement links TRBV29-1 to TRBJ2-7, with no clear D. CDR3 size: 12 residues. Germline assignment: CDR1 SQVTM and CDR2 ANQGSEA. Trimming shortened V by 3 bases and J by 3 bases, and 9 bases separated the two germline ends. The CDR3 DNA reads as TGCAGCGTTGAGTTGCCGGGCTACGAGCAGTACTTC. It yields the protein CSVELPGYEQYF.

The rearrangement links TRBV5-1 to TRBJ2-7; 9 bases agree with TRBD2. Germline V gene data show CDR1 as SGHRS and CDR2 as YFSETQ. This CDR3 is 15 amino acids long. The V and J ends lost 3 bases and 5 bases, in that order; junction bases with no gene match: 9. The CDR3 nucleotides read TGCGCCAGCAGCTCGCGACTAGCGGTGCCGCACGAGCAGTACTTC. It yields the protein CASSSRLAVPHEQYF.

This clone was found a few times. This chain connects TRBV5-4 to TRBJ1-1; D is perhaps TRBD1 (5 bases). The CDR3 length is 14 residues. V gave up 2 bases and J gave up 0 bases, with 8 bases separating them. CDR1 is SGHNT and CDR2 is YYREEE in the germline V gene (reference sequence). CDR3 sequence (DNA): TGTGCCAGCAGCTTTCAGGGCTTGAACACTGAAGCTTTCTTT. Its protein product is CASSFQGLNTEAFF.

The V and J genes are TRBV6-5 and TRBJ1-2; no definite D call. CDR1 is MNHEY, CDR2 SVGAGI, per germline. The V and J ends lost 4 bases and 4 bases respectively, with 7 bases between them. The CDR3 sequence is 12 residues long. CDR3 protein: CASSSDSYGYTF. CDR3 nucleotide sequence: TGTGCCAGCAGTTCCGACTCCTATGGCTACACCTTC.

This chain uses TRBV6-1 with TRBJ1-6; 7 bases match TRBD1. Trimming removed 5 bases from V and 4 bases from J; junction bases left unmatched: 5. The germline V gene has CDR1 MNHNS and CDR2 SASEGT. The CDR3 length is 15 residues. CDR3 nucleotide sequence: TGTGCCAGCAGTTGGGACAGTTTTTATAATTCACCCCTCCACTTT. As protein: CASSWDSFYNSPLHF.